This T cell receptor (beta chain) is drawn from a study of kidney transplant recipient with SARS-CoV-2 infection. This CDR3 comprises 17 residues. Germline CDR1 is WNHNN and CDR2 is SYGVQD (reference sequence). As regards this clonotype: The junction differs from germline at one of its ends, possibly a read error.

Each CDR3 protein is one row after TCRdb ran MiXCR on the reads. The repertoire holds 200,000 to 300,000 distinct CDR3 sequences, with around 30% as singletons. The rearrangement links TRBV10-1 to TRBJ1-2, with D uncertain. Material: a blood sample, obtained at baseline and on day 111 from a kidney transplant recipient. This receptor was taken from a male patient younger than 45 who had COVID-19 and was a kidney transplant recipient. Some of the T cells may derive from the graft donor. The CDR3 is CASSITVRSRKTYGHTF. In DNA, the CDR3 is TGCGCCAGCAGTATAACGGTAAGATCGCGAAAGACCTATGGCCACACCTTC.